The 21 T cell receptor beta chains below come from one sample, sequenced in a study of shared clonotypes between healthy human individuals. Here immunoSEQ multiplex PCR was the method, and the copy in TCRdb shows in-frame clones only, minus some. The table lists some 2,400,000 clones, 90% to 96% of them singletons. Input material: naive CD4+ T cells sorted from blood. Subset described: CD45RA+ positively selected. These receptors came from a man aged 18 to 35 in good health.

The chain recombines TRBV27 with TRBJ1-1, with 11 bases aligning to TRBD1. With 5 bases clipped from V and 4 bases from J, the junction kept 6 bases outside the gene matches. This CDR3 has 15 residues. Germline lookup yields CDR1 MNHEY and CDR2 SMNVEV (reference sequence). In nucleotides, the CDR3 is TGTGCCAGCAGTCCTCGGACAGGGGGCGGCACTGAAGCTTTCTTT. It yields the protein CASSPRTGGGTEAFF.

The chain has TRBV4-2 and TRBJ1-4, with TRBD1 matching over 9 bases. From germline, CDR1 is LGHNA and CDR2 YNFKEQ. CDR3 length: 15 residues. V dropped 1 base and J dropped 10; count of bases not matched to a gene: 7. The CDR3 region has the DNA TGTGCCAGCAGCCAAGTTCCGGGACAGGGAGGAAAACTGTTTTTT. It codes for CASSQVPGQGGKLFF.

This chain links TRBV7-2 with TRBJ2-2; perhaps TRBD1 as D (6 bases). V was trimmed by 2 bases and J by 5 bases, leaving 15 bases between them. In germline, CDR1 is SGHTA, CDR2 FQGNSA. The length of the CDR3 is 16 residues. DNA of the CDR3: TGTGCCAGCAGCTTACTGCCAGGGGCTAATACCGGGGAGCTGTTTTTT. As protein: CASSLLPGANTGELFF.

CDR3 nucleotide sequence: TGTGCCAGCGCCACGGGACAGGGGGATCAGCCCCAGCATTTT. The encoded protein is CASATGQGDQPQHF. The chain combines TRBV9 with TRBJ1-5; 11 bases align to TRBD1. V shed 7 bases and J 5 bases; nucleotides not matched to a gene: 5. Germline loops: CDR1 SGDLS, CDR2 YYNGEE. The CDR3 is made up of 14 amino acids.

This clone has only one observation. V and J are TRBV7-9 and TRBJ1-2, with D possibly TRBD1 on 6 matching bases. The CDR3 extends over 13 amino acids. V lost 5 bases to trimming and J lost 7 bases, with 14 bases between them. Germline-derived CDR1 and CDR2 are SEHNR and FQNEAQ (reference sequence). Here the CDR3 DNA reads TGTGCCAGCAGCGCCACAGGGCTGGGTGGCTACACCTTC. Protein product: CASSATGLGGYTF.

This clone was detected once. At one boundary the junction diverges from the germline segment, which might be a read error. The chain carries TRBV7-7 and TRBJ2-3, with 10 nucleotides matching TRBD2. CDR1 SSHAT and CDR2 FNYEAQ come from the germline V gene (reference sequence). The CDR3 has 15 amino acids. As DNA, the CDR3 is TGTGCTAGCAGCTTCGGGACTAGCGGCACAGATACGCAGTATTTT. It is translated as CASSFGTSGTDTQYF.

The chain has TRBV27 and TRBJ2-7; D is ambiguous. V was shortened by 7 bases and J by 0 bases, with 13 bases between the two germline ends. The germline CDR1 and CDR2 sequences are MNHEY and SMNVEV (reference sequence). The CDR3 sequence is 14 residues long. The DNA of the CDR3 is TGTGCCAGCAAAGGCGGCGGAAACTCCTACGAGCAGTACTTC. It is translated as CASKGGGNSYEQYF.

The rearrangement joins TRBV4-3 to TRBJ2-3; tentative D call: TRBD2 (5 bases). Looked up from germline, CDR1 is LGHNA and CDR2 is YSLEER. The CDR3 is 15 amino acids. Trimming stripped 1 base from V and 2 bases from J, with 10 bases between. DNA for the CDR3: TGCGCCAGCAGCCAAGTTAACGGGGACACAGATACGCAGTATTTT. Translation gives CASSQVNGDTDTQYF.

The gene calls are TRBV18 and TRBJ2-2; the D gene is possibly TRBD1 (5 bases). CDR3 length equals 18 residues. Trimming took 3 bases from V and 6 from J, leaving 23 bases between them. CDR1 KGHSH and CDR2 LQKENI come from the germline V gene. CDR3 nucleotide sequence: TGTGCCAGCTCACCTACAGGACCGGGCGTCCGTTCTCCCGGGGAGCTGTTTTTT. Translating gives CASSPTGPGVRSPGELFF.

The chain links TRBV12-5 to TRBJ2-7, with TRBD1 matching 10 bases. This CDR3 contains 15 residues. Trimming removed 4 bases from V and 9 bases from J; junction bases left unmatched: 12. Per germline, CDR1 LGHNT and CDR2 FRNRAP. CDR3 amino acids: CASGSPGPGTGVQYF. The DNA of the CDR3 is TGTGCTAGTGGTTCACCAGGACCCGGGACAGGGGTGCAGTACTTC.

The chain links TRBV6-6 to TRBJ1-1; TRBD1 matches 10 bases. This CDR3 is 16 amino acids long. Germline assignment: CDR1 MNHNY and CDR2 SVGAGI (reference sequence). The J segment lost 0 bases and the V segment lost 6 bases, leaving 7 bases of the junction unmatched. CDR3 protein: CASRTGQGRMNTEAFF. The CDR3 coding sequence is TGTGCCAGCAGGACGGGACAGGGGCGGATGAACACTGAAGCTTTCTTT.

The chain employs TRBV29-1 and TRBJ1-5, with D tentatively TRBD1 (6 bases). Germline CDR1 is SQVTM and CDR2 is ANQGSEA. Trimming took 4 bases from V and 3 from J, leaving 10 bases between them. This CDR3 is 13 amino acids long. Here the CDR3 DNA reads TGCAGCGTTGCACCGGGGGCCAATCAGCCCCAGCATTTT. This sequence encodes CSVAPGANQPQHF. Supplemented by reference TRBV29-1 and TRBJ1-5, the full variable domain reads SAVISQKPSRDICQRGTSLTIQCQVDSQVTMMFWYRQQPGQSLTLIATANQGSEATYESGFVIDKFPISRPNLTFSTLTVSNMSPEDSSIYLCSVAPGANQPQHFGDGTRLSIL.

The rearrangement uses TRBV6-5 and TRBJ2-7; D is ambiguous. V gave up 5 bases and J gave up 4 bases, with 12 bases separating them. This CDR3 spans 13 amino acids. The V gene's germline CDR1 is MNHEY and CDR2 SVGAGI. The CDR3 DNA reads as TGTGCCAGCAGTGACAACGTGATTTACGAGCAGTACTTC. This translates into CASSDNVIYEQYF.

The genes are TRBV7-2 and TRBJ1-5; D possibly corresponds to TRBD1 (6 bases). V lost 1 base, J lost 0 bases, and 10 bases lay in between. The germline V gene encodes CDR1 SGHTA and CDR2 FQGNSA. This CDR3 has 16 residues. The CDR3 reads CASSLVGQTSNQPQHF. CDR3 DNA: TGTGCCAGCAGCTTAGTCGGACAGACTAGCAATCAGCCCCAGCATTTT.

The chain recombines TRBV5-4 with TRBJ2-5, with a tentative D call TRBD1 (5 bases). The CDR3 runs to 15 residues. The germline V gene encodes CDR1 SGHNT and CDR2 YYREEE (reference sequence). V lost 1 base and J lost 0, with 10 bases in between. The CDR3 spells CASSLTGAYQETQYF. The CDR3 bases are TGTGCCAGCAGCTTGACAGGCGCCTACCAAGAGACCCAGTACTTC.

The rearrangement links TRBV6-6 to TRBJ2-7; D gene uncertain. CDR1 MNHNY and CDR2 SVGAGI come from the germline V gene (reference sequence). CDR3 size: 14 residues. Deletions cut 11 bases from V and 5 bases from J, with 22 bases between. The chain's CDR3 is CAPKFGFRKDEQYF. The CDR3 DNA follows: TGTGCCCCAAAATTTGGGTTTAGAAAGGACGAGCAGTACTTC.

This clone showed up just a few times. The chain combines TRBV2 with TRBJ1-6; D possibly corresponds to TRBD1 (5 bases). V was clipped by 6 bases and J by 10 bases, with 16 bases between them. The germline gives CDR1 SNHLY, CDR2 FYNNEI. The CDR3 is 14 amino acids. CDR3 nucleotide sequence: TGTGCCAGCAGAGGGGACGGTGCCCAATCACCCCTCCACTTT. Amino acid sequence: CASRGDGAQSPLHF.

This sequence joins TRBV30 and TRBJ2-7, with 7 bases that match TRBD2. The CDR3 covers 12 residues. Germline lookup yields CDR1 GTSNPN and CDR2 SVGIG (reference sequence). V trimming: 3 bases; J trimming: 5 bases; junction bases outside the gene matches: 4. DNA of the CDR3: TGTGCCTGGAGCGGGACTACCCACGAGCAGTACTTC. Translating gives CAWSGTTHEQYF.

This clone was detected only once. The gene calls are TRBV10-2 and TRBJ2-2, with D possibly being TRBD1 (7 bases). Germline V gene data show CDR1 as WSHSY and CDR2 as SAAADI. V was pared by 1 base and J by 9 bases, with 15 bases between. This CDR3 has 15 amino acids. The CDR3 DNA reads TGCGCCAGCAGTGAGTGGCAGGGGGGAGAATGGGAGCTGTTTTTT. Translated: CASSEWQGGEWELFF.

This chain joins TRBV28 and TRBJ1-2; D call uncertain. V dropped 6 bases and J dropped 0 bases, with 14 bases sitting between them. CDR3 length equals 15 residues. Per the germline V gene, CDR1 is MDHEN and CDR2 is SYDVKM. CDR3: CASSRRSPPNYGYTF. The CDR3 coding sequence is TGTGCCAGCAGCCGCAGGTCGCCCCCTAACTATGGCTACACCTTC.

V is TRBV5-5 and J is TRBJ2-7; no reliable D call. This CDR3 is 18 amino acids long. V lost 3 bases and J lost 0, with 22 bases in between. Germline CDR1 and CDR2: SGHKS and YYEKEE (reference sequence). CDR3 loop: CASSSYIPTTRNSYEQYF. CDR3 sequence (DNA): TGTGCCAGCAGCTCGTATATTCCCACTACGCGTAACTCCTACGAGCAGTACTTC.